This T cell receptor beta chain was captured by sequencing in a study of T cells after yellow fever vaccination. A single record per CDR3 protein comes from TCRdb applying MiXCR to the 5' RACE reads. Of 600,000 to 750,000 distinct CDR3 sequences in the sample, roughly an eighth are singletons; the top ten hold 15%. There are a few counts of this clonotype. The antigen is unknown. General study points: Abundant bulk-derived clonotypes could contaminate FACS-sorted repertoires.

The origin of this receptor is a man aged 30 to 45 who received the YFV17D yellow fever vaccine. Sample: PBMCs, taken on the day of the yellow fever booster vaccination.

CDR3 amino acids: CASSFGGAGKTQYF. The CDR3 nucleotides are TGTGCCAGCAGTTTTGGGGGAGCGGGAAAGACCCAGTACTTC. The chain carries TRBV12-3 or TRBV12-4 and TRBJ2-5; 7 bases align to TRBD2. This CDR3 spans 14 amino acids. The J segment lost 6 bases and the V segment lost 3 bases, leaving 7 bases of the junction unmatched.